This T cell receptor beta chain was identified during a study of cytotoxic CD8 clonotypes in ibrutinib-treated CLL (dated by TCRdb to the early 2020s). Describing the broader study: The cohort included more than 14 treatment-naive and eleven to twelve relapsed/refractory patients; about 18 were IGHV unmutated. Every remission and progressive disease sample was obtained while ibrutinib was still being received by the patients. An average of around 250,000 productive templates and approximately 91,000 productive rearrangements was obtained per sample. Samples at response were collected after a median of about 12 months of treatment, with a range of about 6 to 36 months. Cryopreserved peripheral blood mononuclear cells were obtained before treatment, at response, and at either sustained remission or disease progression. Responses were partial in around 25 patients and complete in 2; after median approximately 69 months follow-up, about 14 stayed in remission and 12 progressed. Longitudinal samples were obtainable from about 30% of the roughly 86 participants in the trial.

Remarks on this clone: Its target antigen remains unknown. Nothing much larger sits one base from this clone, and base qualities are not available.

Overall study outcomes, separate from this receptor: Public clonotypes were rare and either shrank or stayed stable during treatment, and the rise in clonality at ibrutinib response reflected expansion of private clonotypes. At baseline, clonality was higher than in age-matched healthy donors and showed a strong correlation with circulating CD8+ T-cell counts. Lymph node repertoires were not examined, and the timing of sampling was not matched between patients in sustained remission and those whose disease progressed. Clonality increased at ibrutinib response, stayed stable in sustained remission, and fell back toward baseline at progression.

The goal of deep resolution MiSeq sequencing was a depth between 1 in 1 million and 1 in 200,000 T cells, and coverage averaged 10x per clonotype. TCR beta libraries were generated with the immunoSEQ hsTCRB Kit. The authors' pipeline ran thus. The data were analyzed with ImmunoSEQ Analyzer and ImmunoSEQ Data Assistant, and V, D and J gene assignments followed IMGT definitions. Clonality was computed as one minus normalized Shannon entropy of productive rearrangement frequencies, ranging from 0 to 1. Only overrepresented clonotypes making up at least 0.05% of each patient's repertoire were included in the public clonotype analysis. Some twelve age-matched healthy donor repertoires from immuneACCESS were used as controls for clonality. In its TCRdb copy, this immuneACCESS table keeps in-frame sequences only and misses some clones. Where compared with another copy, unresolved V genes explain less than half of these, and the others have no known cause. V and J calls and clone size follow that table, whereas D and trimming were derived from the DNA. This sample comprises some 200,000 clones, 75% to 85% of them detected only once. Of the sample, around 10% falls within the top ten clones.

What this sample's time point label stands for: approximately eleven months on ibrutinib. For TCR beta library preparation, about 2.1 micrograms of genomic DNA were extracted from the cryopreserved PBMCs. Longitudinal blood samples from CLL patients on ibrutinib monotherapy underwent high-throughput TCR beta sequencing. The patients took part in an open-label, single-center phase 2 trial of ibrutinib monotherapy. V lost 0 bases and J lost 3 bases, and the count of bases not matched to a germline gene is 2. From its cysteine to its phenylalanine, the CDR3 spans 15 amino acids. The kept DNA is CDR3 alone, 45 bases in frame from the first base. CDR1 SGHTS and CDR2 YDEGEE are derived from the germline V gene.

The sequence derives from a human donor with chronic lymphocytic leukemia. The chain uses TRBV5-8 and TRBJ2-1; TRBD2 aligns with 8 central bases. The source was PBMCs, collected after 12 months of ibrutinib treatment. The bases are TGTGCCAGCAGCTTGGCCAGCGGGGGCTACAATGAGCAGTTCTTC. It translates as CASSLASGGYNEQFF. The CDR3 plus the reference TRBV5-8 and TRBJ2-1 genes for the other parts give the full variable domain: EAGVTQSPTHLIKTRGQQATLRCSPISGHTSVYWYQQALGLGLQFLLWYDEGEERNRGNFPPRFSGRQFPNYSSELNVNALELEDSALYLCASSLASGGYNEQFFGPGTRLTVL.